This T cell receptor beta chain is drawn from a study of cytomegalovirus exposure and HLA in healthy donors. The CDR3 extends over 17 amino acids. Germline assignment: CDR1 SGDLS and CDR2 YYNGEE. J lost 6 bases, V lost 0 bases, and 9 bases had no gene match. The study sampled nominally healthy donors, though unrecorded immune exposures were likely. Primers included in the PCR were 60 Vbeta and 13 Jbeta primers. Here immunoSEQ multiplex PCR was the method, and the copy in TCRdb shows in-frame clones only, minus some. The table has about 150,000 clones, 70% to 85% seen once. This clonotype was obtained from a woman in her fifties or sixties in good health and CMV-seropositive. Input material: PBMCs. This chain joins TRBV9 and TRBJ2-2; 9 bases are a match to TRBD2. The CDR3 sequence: CASSVDPSGVRAGELFF. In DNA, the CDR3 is TGTGCCAGCAGCGTAGACCCTAGCGGGGTTAGGGCCGGGGAGCTGTTTTTT.